Following are 29 T cell receptor beta chains from one sample sequenced in a study of CD4 and CD8 cells across lung adenocarcinoma regions. MiXCR, applied by TCRdb to the PCR reads, yields one record per CDR3 protein. The repertoire has about 25,000 distinct CDR3 sequences, 50% to 55% of them found once; the top ten carry about 45%. Material for sequencing was CD8+ T cells from the center of a lung tumor. The source is a male donor with lung adenocarcinoma. The CD4 and CD8 labels of this study may be unreliable.

This clonotype has just a few counts. The V and J genes are TRBV6-1 and TRBJ2-5, with 10 positions matching TRBD1. The DNA matches TRBJ2-7 better at its end, which makes the J call doubtful. The CDR3 consists of 16 residues. From germline, CDR1 is MNHNS and CDR2 SASEGT. CDR3 residues: CASSERSGTGVYEQYV. The CDR3 region has the DNA TGTGCCAGCAGTGAAAGGTCCGGGACAGGGGTCTACGAGCAGTACGTC.

This clonotype has a count of ten or more. The chain employs TRBV20-1 and TRBJ2-1; 15 bases are a match to TRBD2. The closer fit of TRBJ2-7 to the DNA end suggests the J call may be wrong. The CDR3 contains 15 residues. Looked up from germline, CDR1 is DFQATT and CDR2 is SNEGSKA (reference sequence). CDR3 nucleotide sequence: TGCAGTGCTAAGGGACTAGCGGGAGGTGGGTTCGAGCAGTACTTC. Protein product: CSAKGLAGGGFEQYF.

This clonotype has at least ten counts. V is TRBV11-3 and J is TRBJ2-1, with D hard to call. The CDR3 covers 15 residues. Trimming pared 0 bases from V and 4 bases from J, leaving 10 bases between. CDR1 and CDR2 (germline): SGHNT, YENEEA. CDR3 bases: TGTGCCAGCAGCTTAGATGGCGGAGAATACAATGAGCAGTTCTTC. Protein product: CASSLDGGEYNEQFF.

This chain links TRBV6-1 with TRBJ2-4; tentative D call: TRBD2 (5 bases). The last part of the DNA fits TRBJ2-7 better; the J call may be wrong. This CDR3 is built from 15 residues. Per germline, CDR1 MNHNS and CDR2 SASEGT. The CDR3 DNA sequence: TGTGCCAGCAGTAATGACGGTAAAGGGCGGGACGAGCAGTACTTC. It codes for CASSNDGKGRDEQYF.

As regards this clonotype: The junction departs from germline at one end; a sequencing error may be responsible. This chain connects TRBV27 to TRBJ2-3; D is unclear. The CDR3 length is 15 residues. Germline-derived CDR1 and CDR2 are MNHEY and SMNVEV (reference sequence). The DNA for the CDR3 is TGTGCCAGCAAACCGAGCGTTGGAGTCAAATATATTCAGTACTTT. Residues: CASKPSVGVKYIQYF.

As concerns this clonotype: The junction shows a germline mismatch at one end, possibly a read error. This chain connects TRBV6-1 to TRBJ2-4; D not resolved. The CDR3 consists of 13 residues. Germline V lookup: CDR1 MNHNS, CDR2 SASEGT. CDR3 in DNA: TGTGCCAGCAGTGACGGCCTTCCAGATATGCAGTATTTC. Residues: CASSDGLPDMQYF.

Remarks on this clonotype: No conserved phenylalanine or tryptophan ends this CDR3, so it is likely a read error. CDR3 DNA sequence: TGTGCCAGCAGCCAAGCGGGACTAGCGGGAGAAGAGACCCAGTACTAC. It is translated as CASSQAGLAGEETQYY. The gene calls are TRBV3-1 and TRBJ2-1, with 14 bases matching TRBD2. The J call is in doubt because the DNA end fits TRBJ2-5 better. Per germline, CDR1 LGHDT and CDR2 YNNKEL (reference sequence). The CDR3 consists of 16 residues.

The V gene is TRBV10-2, the J gene TRBJ2-5; D may match TRBD1 or TRBD2 (6 bases each). The CDR3 has 15 residues. Per the germline V gene, CDR1 is WSHSY and CDR2 is SAAADI. Trimming took 11 bases from V and 4 from J, leaving 23 bases between them. The CDR3 here is CAGGLGGGGPETQYF. The CDR3, as DNA: TGCGCCGGGGGGCTCGGGGGCGGAGGCCCAGAGACCCAGTACTTC.

This clonotype was detected a few times. The J gene is TRBJ1-6, the V gene TRBV3-1, with D possibly being TRBD1 (5 bases). Germline-derived CDR1 and CDR2 are LGHDT and YNNKEL (reference sequence). The CDR3 is 14 amino acids. Between the trimmed V and J ends, which lost 5 bases and 5 bases, there was a span of 10 bases. The CDR3 loop reads CASSSTVHNSPLHF. For the CDR3, the DNA is TGTGCCAGCAGCTCGACAGTACATAATTCACCCCTCCACTTT.

With respect to this clonotype: Sequence at one end of the junction differs from germline and may be a read error. This chain links TRBV27 with TRBJ2-5, with a possible D match to TRBD2 (6 bases). CDR1 and CDR2 from the germline V gene are MNHEY and SMNVEV (reference sequence). The CDR3 sequence is 14 residues long. Here the CDR3 reads CAGSRRAGTETQYF. The CDR3 DNA follows: TGTGCGGGCAGTCGCCGAGCGGGCACAGAGACCCAGTACTTT.

The rearrangement links TRBV6-5 to TRBJ1-1, with D tentatively TRBD1 (5 bases). V was shortened by 4 bases and J by 4 bases, with 19 bases between the two germline ends. In germline, CDR1 is MNHEY, CDR2 SVGAGI. The CDR3 extends over 16 amino acids. The CDR3 DNA reads as TGTGCCAGCAGTTCCAACCCCGGGGGGGGAAGCACTGAAGCTTTCTTT. It encodes CASSSNPGGGSTEAFF.

This chain links TRBV11-2 with TRBJ2-3; D may be TRBD1 (5 bases). The end of the DNA aligns better with TRBJ2-7, so the J call may be wrong. There are 15 residues in the CDR3. In germline, CDR1 is SGHAT, CDR2 FQNNGV. The CDR3 DNA follows: TGTGCCAGCAGCTTGGGGCTGTGGGCCACAGATACGCAGTACTTC. Translating it yields CASSLGLWATDTQYF.

Points on this clonotype: The germline gene is not matched at one end of the junction; a read error may be the cause. The V and J genes are TRBV10-3 and TRBJ2-3; D may be TRBD1 or TRBD2 (5 bases each). The CDR3 has 13 amino acids. Germline V gene lookup returns CDR1 ENHRY and CDR2 SYGVKD. CDR3 DNA: TGTGCCTCGGAGGTCTGGGGCAAAGACATTCAGTACTTT. Translated: CASEVWGKDIQYF.

In regard to this clonotype: Mismatch with germline at one junction end may stem from a read error. The chain combines TRBV24-1 with TRBJ2-3; a possible D gene is TRBD2 (5 bases). The J call may be wrong; the DNA end is better matched by TRBJ2-7. This CDR3 has 15 residues. The V gene's germline CDR1 is KGHDR and CDR2 SFDVKD. The CDR3 DNA is TGTGGCACCAGTACGGGGTTTGGAGCCAAAGATACGCAGTACTTC. It is translated as CGTSTGFGAKDTQYF.

Remarks on this clonotype: One end of the junction is discordant with germline, which a read error may explain. This rearrangement joins TRBV6-1 to TRBJ2-3; maybe TRBD2 (6 bases). CDR3 length: 16 residues. CDR1 is MNHNS and CDR2 is SASEGT in the germline V gene. CDR3 DNA: TGTGCCAGCAGGGGAGCCGGGAGACGGGTTGGAGATACGCAGTATTTC. Translated, it gives CASRGAGRRVGDTQYF.

The V call is TRBV12-3 or TRBV12-4, the J call TRBJ2-4; D is perhaps TRBD2 (5 bases). TRBJ2-7 matches the DNA end more closely, so the J call is doubtful. CDR3 size: 16 residues. CDR3 sequence reads: CASSPGLVSSSYEQYF. In nucleotides, the CDR3 is TGTGCCAGCAGCCCTGGACTTGTCTCAAGCTCCTACGAGCAGTACTTC.

A single count supports this clonotype. V is TRBV10-1 and J is TRBJ2-3, with 7 bases identical to TRBD1. The DNA end lines up better with TRBJ2-7; the J call may be wrong. Germline CDR1 is WNHNN and CDR2 is SYGVQD (reference sequence). The CDR3 runs 15 residues. The CDR3 here is CAGGHRGREADTQYF. The CDR3 DNA follows: TGCGCCGGCGGGCACAGGGGCCGTGAAGCAGATACGCAGTACTTC.

DNA for the CDR3: TGTGCCAGCAGTTTGGGGCAGAGAGCCAAAGATACTCAGTACTTC. Residues: CASSLGQRAKDTQYF. The V and J genes are TRBV6-5 and TRBJ2-3; D is perhaps TRBD1 (5 bases). Judging by the DNA end, TRBJ2-4 fits better; the J call may be wrong. The germline gives CDR1 MNHEY, CDR2 SVGAGI. This CDR3 comprises 15 residues.

As for this clonotype: Because the CDR3's place on the DNA is in doubt, the DNA is left out and the CDR3 is given as listed by TCRdb. The chain uses TRBV6-1 and TRBJ2-3. Termini included, the CDR3 measures 16 amino acids. The V gene's germline CDR1 is MNHNS and CDR2 SASEGT. CDR3 loop: CASSEPWAVGTDEQYF.

This clonotype was counted once. Being one base from a much bigger clone, this may be a read error. The chain couples TRBV4-1 to TRBJ2-1, with 10 positions matching TRBD1. Germline loops: CDR1 MGHRA, CDR2 YSYEKL. V was pared by 1 base and J by 13 bases, with 13 bases of the junction left unmatched. CDR3 length: 16 residues. The CDR3: CASSQVTGTGVETQFF. In nucleotides, the CDR3 is TGCGCCAGCAGCCAAGTCACCGGGACAGGGGTGGAGACCCAGTTCTTC.

J is TRBJ2-1 and V is TRBV11-2; 11 bases are shared with TRBD1. The CDR3 has 15 amino acids. Trimming took 5 bases from V and 6 from J; bases not matched to a gene: 6. Germline-derived CDR1 and CDR2 are SGHAT and FQNNGV. The CDR3, as DNA: TGTGCCAGCAGCCGGGACAGGGGGTCGGGCAATGAGCAGTTCTTC. Encoded protein: CASSRDRGSGNEQFF.

In this sample, this clonotype turned up many times. The rearrangement links TRBV6-5 to TRBJ2-1, with D possibly TRBD1 on 6 matching bases. CDR3 length: 13 amino acids. V lost 5 bases and J lost 6, with 11 bases in between. CDR1 is MNHEY, CDR2 SVGAGI, per germline. The CDR3, as DNA: TGTGCCAGCAGTCTACAGGGTCCCAATGAGCAGTTCTTC. Translating gives CASSLQGPNEQFF.

V is TRBV4-1 and J is TRBJ2-4; D gene unclear. This CDR3 has 14 amino acids. CDR1 and CDR2 (germline): MGHRA, YSYEKL. Trimming took off 7 bases at V and 13 bases at J, with 23 bases between the two ends. The CDR3 nucleotides read TGCGCCAGCACGCAACTTGGAACCAAAAACACGCAGTACTTC. Encoded protein: CASTQLGTKNTQYF.

The V and J genes are TRBV6-1 and TRBJ1-1; 7 bases line up with TRBD1. V lost 7 bases, J lost 5 bases, and 7 bases stayed unmatched. The CDR3 has 13 residues. The germline V gene has CDR1 MNHNS and CDR2 SASEGT. CDR3 loop: CASTRQGVTEAFF. CDR3 DNA: TGTGCCAGCACTAGACAGGGCGTGACTGAAGCTTTCTTT.

The gene calls are TRBV3-1 and TRBJ1-2; no reliable D call. V was trimmed by 0 bases and J by 6 bases, leaving 20 bases between them. The CDR3 totals 17 residues. CDR1 and CDR2 (germline): LGHDT, YNNKEL (reference sequence). This CDR3 is CASSQDLMGTIAHGYTF. CDR3 nucleotides: TGTGCCAGCAGCCAAGATTTGATGGGCACGATAGCCCATGGCTACACCTTC.

This clonotype was seen at least ten times. The V and J genes are TRBV12-5 and TRBJ2-3, with 11 bases that match TRBD2. There are 13 residues in the CDR3. After removal of 2 bases from V and 10 bases from J, the junction contained 2 bases not matched to a gene. Germline V gene sequence: CDR1 LGHNT, CDR2 FRNRAP. The CDR3 loop reads CASGLLAGGPQYF. Written as DNA, the CDR3 is TGTGCTAGTGGTTTGCTAGCGGGAGGCCCGCAGTATTTT. The full variable domain, its missing parts supplied by reference TRBV12-5 and TRBJ2-3, is DARVTQTPRHKVTEMGQEVTMRCQPILGHNTVFWYRQTMMQGLELLAYFRNRAPLDDSGMPKDRFSAEMPDATLATLKIQPSEPRDSAVYFCASGLLAGGPQYFGPGTRLTVL.

The V call is TRBV25-1, the J call TRBJ2-5; tentatively, D is TRBD1 (5 bases). CDR1 is MGHDK and CDR2 is SYGVNS in the germline V gene. This CDR3 comprises 14 residues. CDR3 amino acids: CAGIGAGDPETQYF. In DNA, the CDR3 is TGTGCGGGGATAGGGGCAGGAGACCCCGAGACCCAGTACTTC.

This clonotype has only a few counts. This chain uses TRBV20-1 with TRBJ2-3; TRBD1 aligns across 10 bases. This CDR3 region has 14 residues. V was pared by 4 bases and J by 6 bases, with 7 bases of the junction left unmatched. Per the germline V gene, CDR1 is DFQATT and CDR2 is SNEGSKA (reference sequence). This CDR3 is CSATSGTGVDTQYF. CDR3 DNA sequence: TGCAGTGCTACCTCCGGGACAGGGGTGGATACGCAGTATTTT.

The sample holds many counts of this clonotype. V usage is TRBV7-6 and J usage is TRBJ2-1; D unclear. The CDR3 is made up of 12 amino acids. Trimming took 5 bases from V and 4 from J, leaving 6 bases between them. Germline values: CDR1 SGHVS, CDR2 FNYEAQ. The CDR3 DNA is TGTGCCAGCAGCCCTGGGTACAATGAGCAGTTCTTC. Translating it yields CASSPGYNEQFF.